The entry that follows covers one TCR beta chain sequence. This CDR3 comprises 14 residues. Looked up from germline, CDR1 is MNHEY and CDR2 is SMNVEV (reference sequence). V gave up 1 base and J gave up 4 bases, with 10 bases separating them. Only in-frame clones appear in the TCRdb table, and some are missing; sequencing was by immunoSEQ multiplex PCR. The sample has over 80,000 clones; 85% to 95% are singletons. This sample was included in a study of blood T cell repertoires in COVID-19. The specimen was peripheral blood. The chain carries TRBV27 and TRBJ1-2; TRBD1 might be the D (5 bases). The sequence came from a man in his 60s with acute or convalescent COVID-19. CDR3 residues: CASSLWGGIYGYTF. In DNA, the CDR3 is TGTGCCAGCAGTTTATGGGGGGGGATCTATGGCTACACCTTC.